This T cell receptor beta chain was obtained from a study of neoadjuvant nivolumab and ipilimumab in lung cancer. Generated by immunoSEQ multiplex PCR, the TCRdb table keeps only in-frame clones and is missing some. Among 20,000 or so clones, under 80% were seen once, and the ten largest hold roughly 6.9%. This clone was observed once. Trimming left V 8 bases short and J 5 bases short, with 15 bases between. CDR1 and CDR2 (germline): SGHDN, FVKESK. The CDR3 sequence is 14 residues long. The J gene is TRBJ1-4, the V gene TRBV14; maybe TRBD1 (5 bases). This specimen consisted of tumor tissue, obtained after neoadjuvant nivolumab, alone or with ipilimumab, at or shortly before surgery. The origin of this receptor is an adult with non-small cell lung cancer. The CDR3 loop is CASSEGGDNEKLFF. CDR3 in DNA: TGTGCCAGCTCAGAGGGAGGGGACAATGAAAAACTGTTTTTT. The full variable domain, in which reference TRBV14 and TRBJ1-4 provide the parts outside the CDR3, is EAGVTQFPSHSVIEKGQTVTLRCDPISGHDNLYWYRRVMGKEIKFLLHFVKESKQDESGMPNNRFLAERTGGTYSTLKVQPAELEDSGVYFCASSEGGDNEKLFFGSGTQLSVL.